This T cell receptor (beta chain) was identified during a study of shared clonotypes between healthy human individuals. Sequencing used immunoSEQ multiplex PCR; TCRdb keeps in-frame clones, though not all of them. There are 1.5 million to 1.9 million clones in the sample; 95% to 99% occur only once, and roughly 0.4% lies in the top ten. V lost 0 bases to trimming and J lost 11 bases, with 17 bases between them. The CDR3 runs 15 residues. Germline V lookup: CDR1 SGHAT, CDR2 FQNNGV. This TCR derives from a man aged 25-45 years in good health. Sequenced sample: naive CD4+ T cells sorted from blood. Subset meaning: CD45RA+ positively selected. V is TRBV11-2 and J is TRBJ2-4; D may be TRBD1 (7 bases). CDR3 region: CASSLEGGQLSLQYF. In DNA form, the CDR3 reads TGTGCCAGCAGCTTAGAGGGGGGACAGTTATCTCTTCAGTACTTC. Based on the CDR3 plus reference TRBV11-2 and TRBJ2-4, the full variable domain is EAGVAQSPRYKIIEKRQSVAFWCNPISGHATLYWYQQILGQGPKLLIQFQNNGVVDDSQLPKDRFSAERLKGVDSTLKIQPAKLEDSAVYLCASSLEGGQLSLQYFGAGTRLSVL.